The 21 T cell receptor beta chains reported below all come from one sample, sequenced in a study of tumor and adjacent non-tumor tissue in lung cancer. No cell sorting was done before RNA was extracted from the tissue. A modified ARM-PCR protocol with three rounds of nested PCR amplified TCRbeta. In TCRdb, the multiplex PCR reads were re-called with MiXCR into one record per CDR3 protein. The repertoire holds 100,000 to 150,000 distinct CDR3 sequences, with around three fifths as singletons. The source material was lung tumor tissue. The receptors here all came from a man younger than 40 with non-small cell lung cancer.

With respect to this clonotype: Germline and junction disagree at one end, which may indicate a read error. The CDR3 region has the DNA TGTGCCAGCGGCCAGGAAGTGGCAGGGCAATATGACTACACCTTC. Its translation is CASGQEVAGQYDYTF. The genes are TRBV4-2 and TRBJ1-2, with a weak D call TRBD1 (5 bases). This CDR3 contains 15 residues. The germline V gene has CDR1 LGHNA and CDR2 YNFKEQ.

Concerning this clonotype: Being one base from a much bigger clone, this may be a read error. The genes are TRBV13 and TRBJ1-1; no clear D. In germline, CDR1 is PRHDT, CDR2 FYEKMQ (reference sequence). The CDR3 consists of 13 residues. Trimming took off 7 bases at V and 2 bases at J, with 11 bases between the two ends. The chain's CDR3 is CASTSLVNTEAFF. The CDR3 nucleotides read TGTGCCAGCACCTCCTTGGTTAACACTGAAGCTTTCTTT.

The J gene is TRBJ1-2, the V gene TRBV12-3 or TRBV12-4; 7 bases match TRBD1. V gave up 3 bases and J gave up 8 bases; unmatched junction bases: 9. This CDR3 region has 14 residues. CDR3 in amino acids: CASSFGAGGRGYTF. The CDR3 region has the DNA TGTGCCAGCAGTTTTGGGGCAGGGGGACGCGGCTACACCTTC.

Details on this clonotype: A clone one base away is much larger, so this may be a read error. V gene TRBV6-5 combines with J gene TRBJ2-7; D may be TRBD1 or TRBD2 (5 bases each). The CDR3 runs 14 residues. V lost 6 bases and J lost 3, with 15 bases in between. Per the germline V gene, CDR1 is MNHEY and CDR2 is SVGAGI. CDR3 nucleotides: TGTGCCAGCAGGTTCCGGGGCAGTCTCTACGAGCAGTACTTC. Translated: CASRFRGSLYEQYF.

With regard to this clonotype: One end of the junction does not line up with germline, which may come from a read error. V and J are TRBV11-2 and TRBJ2-1; D might be TRBD2 (5 bases). The germline gives CDR1 SGHAT, CDR2 FQNNGV. This CDR3 contains 13 residues. In DNA form, the CDR3 reads TGTGCTAGCAGCTCCGGGAAAGACAATGAGCAGTTCTTC. It translates to CASSSGKDNEQFF.

The CDR3: CASRGLAGSGEQYF. CDR3 coding DNA: TGTGCCAGCAGAGGACTAGCGGGGTCAGGCGAGCAGTACTTC. V usage is TRBV12-3 or TRBV12-4 and J usage is TRBJ2-7; 12 bases line up with TRBD2. J lost 6 bases, V lost 6 bases, and 6 bases had no gene match. CDR3 length equals 14 residues.

Of note for this clonotype: No conserved phenylalanine or tryptophan ends this CDR3, so it is likely a read error. J is TRBJ2-3 and V is TRBV5-6, with unresolved D. V gave up 4 bases and J gave up 4 bases, with 10 bases separating them. Germline V gives CDR1 SGHDT, CDR2 YYEEEE. The CDR3 is 13 amino acids. The CDR3 DNA sequence: TGTGCCAGCAGCCTTCCCGCAGCAGATACGCAGTATTCT. This sequence encodes CASSLPAADTQYS.

With respect to this clonotype: This may be a read error, as it is one base from a much larger clone. CDR3 bases: TGTGCCAGGAGTGCGGGACTAGCGGTCTCCTACGAGCAGTACTTC. Amino acid sequence: CARSAGLAVSYEQYF. V usage is TRBV28 and J usage is TRBJ2-7; 11 bases align to TRBD2. Trimming took 9 bases from V and 0 from J; bases not matched to a gene: 7. The CDR3 has 15 amino acids. Germline values: CDR1 MDHEN, CDR2 SYDVKM.

A word on this clonotype: This may come from a read error, since a much larger clone is one base off. The V call is TRBV4-1, the J call TRBJ1-1, with a possible D match to TRBD1 (5 bases). Germline loops: CDR1 MGHRA, CDR2 YSYEKL. This CDR3 has 18 amino acids. CDR3 region: CATSQGPGAMGLGTEAFF. CDR3 coding DNA: TGCGCCACCAGCCAAGGACCTGGGGCGATGGGGTTGGGCACTGAAGCTTTCTTT.

A remark on this clonotype: The CDR3 end shows no conserved phenylalanine or tryptophan, and so a read error is likely. The gene calls are TRBV11-2 and TRBJ1-2, with 7 bases lining up with TRBD1. This CDR3 comprises 15 residues. With V trimmed by 6 bases and J by 0 bases, 7 bases remained unmatched. Germline lookup yields CDR1 SGHAT and CDR2 FQNNGV. The CDR3 coding sequence is TGTGCCAGCAGTGCCGACAGGGTTTCTAACTATGGCTACACCTCC. It codes for CASSADRVSNYGYTS.

The table lists this clonotype with many counts. The CDR3: CASSPRDSLAKNIQYF. CDR3 bases: TGCGCCAGCAGCCCGAGGGACAGCCTAGCCAAAAACATTCAGTACTTC. The V call is TRBV5-1, the J call TRBJ2-4, with 7 bases identical to TRBD1. Germline V gene data show CDR1 as SGHRS and CDR2 as YFSETQ. Losses at the gene ends were 4 bases for V and 0 bases for J; bases not matched to a gene: 7. There are 16 residues in the CDR3.

The chain links TRBV12-3 or TRBV12-4 to TRBJ2-7, with a tentative D call TRBD1 (5 bases). V gave up 2 bases and J gave up 0 bases, with 11 bases separating them. This CDR3 region has 15 residues. CDR3 protein: CASSLITGSSYEQYF. CDR3 sequence (DNA): TGTGCCAGCAGTTTAATAACAGGCAGCTCCTACGAGCAGTACTTC.

J is TRBJ2-5 and V is TRBV5-4; D gene unclear. Germline lookup yields CDR1 SGHNT and CDR2 YYREEE (reference sequence). Trimming stripped 5 bases from V and 5 bases from J, with 16 bases between. The CDR3 has 14 residues. The CDR3 DNA sequence: TGTGCCAGCAGTCGGACGGTCAGTAGGGAGACCCAGTACTTC. Translation: CASSRTVSRETQYF.

Points on this clonotype: A single base separates this from a much larger clone, so it may be a read error. The chain combines TRBV6-5 with TRBJ2-7; 7 bases agree with TRBD1. Germline V CDR1 and CDR2: MNHEY, SVGAGI. The length of the CDR3 is 14 residues. The ends lost 10 bases at V and 1 base at J; junction bases unmatched: 10. The CDR3 spells CANKTGTASYEQYF. The CDR3 region has the DNA TGTGCCAACAAGACCGGGACAGCTTCCTACGAGCAGTACTTC.

This clonotype has only one observation. One junction end does not reproduce the germline sequence, and a read error may be involved. CDR3 region: CAGSQEGRGDQPQRF. CDR3 in DNA: TGCGCTGGCAGCCAAGAGGGCAGGGGTGATCAGCCCCAGCGTTTT. The chain joins TRBV4-1 to TRBJ1-5, with TRBD1 as a possible D gene (6 bases). The CDR3 spans 15 residues. Germline lookup yields CDR1 MGHRA and CDR2 YSYEKL.

A few counts support this clonotype. The chain carries TRBV4-3 and TRBJ2-2; 8 nucleotides agree with TRBD1. The CDR3 length is 16 residues. Unmatched junction bases numbered 1, after V lost 1 base and J lost 0 bases. Germline assignment: CDR1 LGHNA and CDR2 YSLEER. The CDR3 DNA sequence: TGCGCCAGCAGCCAAGGGACAGGGTCGAACACCGGGGAGCTGTTTTTT. Protein product: CASSQGTGSNTGELFF.

With respect to this clonotype: Germline is not matched at one junction end, which may reflect a read error. The genes are TRBV20-1 and TRBJ1-1, with no clear D. The CDR3 sequence is 13 residues long. Germline CDR1 reads DFQATT; CDR2 reads SNEGSKA (reference sequence). The CDR3 here is CSARRHGGTEAFF. The CDR3 nucleotides read TGTAGTGCTAGAAGACATGGAGGAACTGAAGCTTTCTTC.

Details on this clonotype: A much larger clonotype is one base distant, so this may be a read error. This sequence joins TRBV20-1 and TRBJ1-6; D is perhaps TRBD1 (6 bases). The CDR3 consists of 13 residues. Looked up from germline, CDR1 is DFQATT and CDR2 is SNEGSKA (reference sequence). CDR3 DNA sequence: TGCAATGCTAGGAGGGGGTTGAATTCACCCCTCCACTTT. Translation gives CNARRGLNSPLHF.

Remarks on this clonotype: Compared with germline, one end of the junction differs, possibly owing to a read error. The chain has TRBV29-1 and TRBJ1-1, with D possibly matching TRBD1 (5 bases). The V gene's germline CDR1 is SQVTM and CDR2 ANQGSEA. This CDR3 spans 12 amino acids. CDR3 in amino acids: CNVEGANNEAFF. The DNA of the CDR3 is TGCAACGTCGAAGGGGCGAACAATGAAGCTTTCTTT.

This clonotype turned up a few times. This chain joins TRBV20-1 and TRBJ1-3, with unresolved D. This CDR3 has 15 amino acids. V lost 0 bases and J lost 3, with 12 bases in between. CDR1 and CDR2 (germline): DFQATT, SNEGSKA (reference sequence). CDR3 in amino acids: CSAREPGALGNTIYF. The DNA for the CDR3 is TGCAGTGCTAGAGAACCAGGAGCTCTTGGAAACACCATATATTTT.

Remarks on this clonotype: Possible read error: a much larger clone is one base away. The V and J genes are TRBV14 and TRBJ2-2, with 8 nucleotides matching TRBD2. This CDR3 has 15 amino acids. J lost 1 base, V lost 10 bases, and 8 bases had no gene match. The germline V gene encodes CDR1 SGHDN and CDR2 FVKESK. This chain's CDR3 is CANRTGGLNTGELFF. The DNA for the CDR3 is TGTGCCAACAGAACGGGAGGGTTGAACACCGGGGAGCTGTTTTTT.